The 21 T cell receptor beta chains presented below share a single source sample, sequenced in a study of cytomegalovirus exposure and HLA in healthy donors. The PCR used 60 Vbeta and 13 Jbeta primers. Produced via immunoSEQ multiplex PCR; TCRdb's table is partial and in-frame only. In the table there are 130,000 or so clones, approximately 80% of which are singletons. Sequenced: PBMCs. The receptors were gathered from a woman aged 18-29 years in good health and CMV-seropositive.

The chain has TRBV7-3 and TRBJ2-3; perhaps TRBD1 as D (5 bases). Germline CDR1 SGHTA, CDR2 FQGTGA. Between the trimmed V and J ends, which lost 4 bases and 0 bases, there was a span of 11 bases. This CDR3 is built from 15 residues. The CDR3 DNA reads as TGTGCCAGCAGCTCGTGGGGCGGAAGCACAGATACGCAGTATTTT. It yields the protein CASSSWGGSTDTQYF.

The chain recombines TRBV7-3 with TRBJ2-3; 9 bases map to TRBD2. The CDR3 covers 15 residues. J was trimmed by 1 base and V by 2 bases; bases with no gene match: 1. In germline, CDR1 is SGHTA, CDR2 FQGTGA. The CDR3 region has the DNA TGTGCCAGCAGCTTAGCTAGCGGGGGCACAGATACGCAGTATTTT. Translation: CASSLASGGTDTQYF.

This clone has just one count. The CDR3 here is CASTPPGHGGTNEKLFF. The CDR3 DNA sequence: TGTGCCAGCACCCCCCCGGGACACGGCGGAACTAATGAAAAACTGTTTTTT. V is TRBV28 and J is TRBJ1-4; D is perhaps TRBD1 (6 bases). The CDR3 is made up of 17 amino acids. With 7 bases removed from V and 1 base from J, the gap between germline ends came to 19 bases. The germline V gene encodes CDR1 MDHEN and CDR2 SYDVKM.

CDR3 loop: CASSQGAGGADTQYF. CDR3 in DNA: TGCGCCAGCAGCCAAGGGGCGGGAGGCGCAGATACGCAGTATTTT. V and J are TRBV4-1 and TRBJ2-3; 8 positions agree with TRBD2. The CDR3 extends over 15 amino acids. Germline CDR1 MGHRA, CDR2 YSYEKL. Trimming took 1 base from V and 4 from J; bases not matched to a gene: 4.

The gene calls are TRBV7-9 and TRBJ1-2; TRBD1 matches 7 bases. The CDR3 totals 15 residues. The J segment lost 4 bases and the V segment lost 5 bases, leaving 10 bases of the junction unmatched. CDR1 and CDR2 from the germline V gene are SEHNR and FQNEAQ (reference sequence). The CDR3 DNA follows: TGTGCCAGCAGCAGCGCGGGACAGCTCGGCTATGGCTACACCTTC. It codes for CASSSAGQLGYGYTF.

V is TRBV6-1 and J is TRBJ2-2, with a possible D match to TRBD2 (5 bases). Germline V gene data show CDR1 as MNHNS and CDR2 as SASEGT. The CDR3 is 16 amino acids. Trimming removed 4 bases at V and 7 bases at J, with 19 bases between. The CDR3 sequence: CASSGRGGLDGGELFF. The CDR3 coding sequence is TGTGCCAGCAGTGGTCGCGGTGGACTCGACGGCGGGGAGCTGTTTTTT.

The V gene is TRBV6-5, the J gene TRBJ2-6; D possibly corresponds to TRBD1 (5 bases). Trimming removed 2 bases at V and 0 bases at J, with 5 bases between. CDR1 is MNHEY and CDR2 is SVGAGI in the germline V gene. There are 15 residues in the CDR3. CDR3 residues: CASSYDSSGANVLTF. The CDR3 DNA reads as TGTGCCAGCAGTTACGACAGCTCTGGGGCCAACGTCCTGACTTTC.

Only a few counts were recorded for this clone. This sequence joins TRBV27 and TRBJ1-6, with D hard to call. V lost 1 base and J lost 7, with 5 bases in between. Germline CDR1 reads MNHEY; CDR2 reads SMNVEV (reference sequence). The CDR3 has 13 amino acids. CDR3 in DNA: TGTGCCAGCAGTTTATTGGCCAATTCACCCCTCCACTTT. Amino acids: CASSLLANSPLHF.

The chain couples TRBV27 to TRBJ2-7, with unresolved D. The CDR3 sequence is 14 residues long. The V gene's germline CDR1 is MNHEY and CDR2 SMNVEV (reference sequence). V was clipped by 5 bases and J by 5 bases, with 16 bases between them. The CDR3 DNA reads TGTGCCAGCAGTCCCAACGGCCAAGAGGACGAGCAGTACTTC. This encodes CASSPNGQEDEQYF.

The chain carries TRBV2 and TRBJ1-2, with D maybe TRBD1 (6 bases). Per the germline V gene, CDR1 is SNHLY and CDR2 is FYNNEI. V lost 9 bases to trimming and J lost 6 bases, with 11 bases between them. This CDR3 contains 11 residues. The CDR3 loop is CASHTGNGYTF. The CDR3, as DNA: TGTGCCAGTCATACAGGGAATGGCTACACCTTC.

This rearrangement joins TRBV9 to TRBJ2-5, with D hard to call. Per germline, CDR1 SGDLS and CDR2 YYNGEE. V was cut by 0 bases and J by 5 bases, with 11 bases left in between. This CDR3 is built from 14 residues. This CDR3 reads CASSVGSVQETQYF. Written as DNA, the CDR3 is TGTGCCAGCAGCGTAGGTTCTGTCCAGGAGACCCAGTACTTC.

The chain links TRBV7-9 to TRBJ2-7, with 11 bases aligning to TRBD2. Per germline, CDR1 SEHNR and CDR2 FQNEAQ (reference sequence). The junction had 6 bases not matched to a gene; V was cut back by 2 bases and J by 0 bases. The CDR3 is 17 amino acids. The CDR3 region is CASSLLAGGIVSYEQYF. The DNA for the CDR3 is TGTGCCAGCAGCTTACTAGCGGGGGGTATTGTCTCCTACGAGCAGTACTTC.

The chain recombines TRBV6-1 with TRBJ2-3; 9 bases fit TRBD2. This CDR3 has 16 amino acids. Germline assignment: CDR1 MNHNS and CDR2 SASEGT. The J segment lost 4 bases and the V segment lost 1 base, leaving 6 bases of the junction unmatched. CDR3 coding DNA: TGTGCCAGCAGTGAAGGGCGGGGGGGGCTCGCAGATACGCAGTATTTT. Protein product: CASSEGRGGLADTQYF.

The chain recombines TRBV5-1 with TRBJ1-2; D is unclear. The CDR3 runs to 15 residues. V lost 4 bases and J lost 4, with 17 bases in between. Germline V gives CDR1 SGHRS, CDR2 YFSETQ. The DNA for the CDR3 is TGCGCCAGCAGCCCCGAGGGCACCGAAACCTATGGCTACACCTTC. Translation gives CASSPEGTETYGYTF. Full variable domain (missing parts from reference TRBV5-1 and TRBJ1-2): KAGVTQTPRYLIKTRGQQVTLSCSPISGHRSVSWYQQTPGQGLQFLFEYFSETQRNKGNFPGRFSGRQFSNSRSEMNVSTLELGDSALYLCASSPEGTETYGYTFGSGTRLTVV.

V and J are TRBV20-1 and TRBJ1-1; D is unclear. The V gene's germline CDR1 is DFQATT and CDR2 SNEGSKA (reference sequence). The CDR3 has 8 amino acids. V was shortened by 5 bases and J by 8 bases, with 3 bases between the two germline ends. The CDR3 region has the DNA TGCAGTGCTGAGGAAGCTTTCTTT. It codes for CSAEEAFF.

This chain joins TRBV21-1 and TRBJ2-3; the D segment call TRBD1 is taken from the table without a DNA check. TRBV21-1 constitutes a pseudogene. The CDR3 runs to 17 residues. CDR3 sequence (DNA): TGTGCCAGCAGCAAAGACCTCAGGGGGCAAAGCACAGATACGCAGTATTTT. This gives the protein CASSKDLRGQSTDTQYF.

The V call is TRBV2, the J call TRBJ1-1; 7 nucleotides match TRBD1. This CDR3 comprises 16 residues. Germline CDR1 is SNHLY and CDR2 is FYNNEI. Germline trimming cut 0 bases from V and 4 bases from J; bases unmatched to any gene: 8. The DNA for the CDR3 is TGTGCCAGCAGTGAAGCGGGACAGCCCGGGGGCACTGAAGCTTTCTTT. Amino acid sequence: CASSEAGQPGGTEAFF.

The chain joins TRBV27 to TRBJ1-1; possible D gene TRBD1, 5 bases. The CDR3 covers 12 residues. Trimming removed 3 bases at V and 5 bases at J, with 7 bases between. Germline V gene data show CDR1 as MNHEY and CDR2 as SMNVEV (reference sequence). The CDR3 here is CASSFQGTEAFF. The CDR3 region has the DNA TGTGCCAGCAGTTTTCAGGGAACTGAAGCTTTCTTT.

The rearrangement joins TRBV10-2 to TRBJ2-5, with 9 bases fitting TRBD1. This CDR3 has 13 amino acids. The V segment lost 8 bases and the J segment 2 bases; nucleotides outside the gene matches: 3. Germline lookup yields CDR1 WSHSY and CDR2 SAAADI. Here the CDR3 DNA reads TGCGCCAGCGGACAGGGGTGGCAAGAGACCCAGTACTTC. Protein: CASGQGWQETQYF.

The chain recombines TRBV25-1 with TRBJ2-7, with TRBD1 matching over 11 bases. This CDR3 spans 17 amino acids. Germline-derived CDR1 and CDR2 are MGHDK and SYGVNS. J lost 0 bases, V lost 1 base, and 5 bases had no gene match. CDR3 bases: TGTGCCAGCAGTGAATCCCCAGGACAGGGGGCCTCCTACGAGCAGTACTTC. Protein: CASSESPGQGASYEQYF.

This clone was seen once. The CDR3 reads CASQRGHMNTEAFF. The CDR3 nucleotides are TGTGCCAGCCAGAGAGGGCACATGAACACTGAAGCTTTCTTT. This chain uses TRBV6-5 with TRBJ1-1; D uncertain. This CDR3 is 14 amino acids long. In germline, CDR1 is MNHEY, CDR2 SVGAGI. V lost 8 bases to trimming and J lost 0 bases, with 13 bases between them.